This T cell receptor beta chain stems from a study of cytomegalovirus exposure and HLA in healthy donors (dated by TCRdb to the late 2010s). In terms of the full investigation: An earlier analysis of roughly 500 of the donors reported 276 Gb of sequence data and around 100 million unique TCR beta sequences obtained from roughly 180 million T cells. Alongside the repertoire data, information on donor age, sex, ethnicity and CMV serostatus was compiled. The study aimed to test whether signatures of past pathogen exposure could be identified by cataloging public T cell receptors. The study combined high-throughput TCR immunosequencing, statistical association of individual TCRs with disease status, and machine learning to predict cytomegalovirus infection status. Genome-wide SNP genotypes for about 65% of the 666 donors were used in a later genetic analysis, which treated that subset as a discovery cohort. An earlier analysis of approximately 640 of the donors applied high-throughput TCR beta sequencing to assess whether each TCR beta V gene segment acted as functional or pseudogenic. Among some 400 genotyped donors of the cohort, an average of roughly 230,000 unique TCR beta nucleotide sequences was sequenced per donor, of which roughly 17% were non-productive. The later analysis used no new phenotypic data to find candidate immune exposures, relying instead on TCR beta sequences and their occurrence across donors. Both class I and class II loci were covered by HLA typing, at four-digit resolution. An early release that covered about 640 HLA-typed donors contained approximately 300 gigabases of sequencing data and around 85 million unique TCR sequences. Typing coverage differed by locus: A, B, C, DRB1 and DQB1 were typed in roughly 620-630 donors, DQA1 in about 500, DPA1 in around 600, and DPB1 in just under 480. Of the roughly 400 genotyped donors, about 80% fell in the genetic ancestry cluster associated with self-reported Caucasian donors. To study patterns of TCR occurrence, a later analysis re-analyzed previously published TCR beta repertoires from 650 to 750 donors and added high-resolution HLA genotyping. Every discovery cohort repertoire had been produced on one sequencing platform. The T cell repertoires of some 670 subjects were profiled by immunosequencing and related to cytomegalovirus serostatus. Roughly 5 DR-DQ haplotypes were handled as single units for association and clustering because linkage in the cohort was strong. Along with the approximately 650-subject first cohort, a separate validation cohort of roughly 110 different subjects was used. Broader findings and caveats from the paper: Because the 87-base-pair reads could not distinguish some IMGT-functional V segments, including TRBV6-2 and TRBV6-3, those segments were excluded. In vitro tests confirmed that a few of the cytomegalovirus-associated TCR beta chains recognize cytomegalovirus antigens. Linkage disequilibrium might explain the correlated functional status among segregating V segments, but an unknown experimental factor could not be ruled out. A total of 150 to 200 TCR beta chains were listed by the study as associated with cytomegalovirus. A later analysis found that most CMV-associated TCR beta chains appeared HLA-restricted, with HLA associations seemingly driven largely by CMV exposure. Because HLA typing was missing for some donors at each locus, association tests included only the typed subset. According to a later genetic analysis, donors in an Asian-associated ancestry cluster had fewer N-insertions in productive TCRs than the roughly 660-donor mean. Assigning TCR associations to individual alleles was difficult when HLA alleles, especially DR and DQ, strongly co-occurred. Cytomegalovirus status was reported to be diagnosed by the classifier with high specificity and sensitivity in both the original and validation cohorts. V-gene and J-gene trimming of TCR beta chains was associated with a missense DCLRE1C variant in a later genetic analysis, and the association was replicated in an independent cohort. Immune exposure information for the cohort was limited to CMV serostatus. The cohort was sequenced for TCR beta chains only, and without alpha or paired-chain data the features that could be detected were limited. According to a later analysis, parvovirus B19, influenza, CMV and Epstein-Barr virus appeared linked to several top co-occurrence clusters. Broadly in line with IMGT annotations, most TCR beta V segments showed up in productive rearrangements about 87% or about 30% of the time in an earlier analysis of several hundred of the donors. A later analysis associated about 17,000 TCR beta sequences with specific HLA alleles at a false discovery rate of 0.05. Most TCR sequences were seen in very few donors, while some public TCRs were found in many individuals. In a later analysis, HLA-associated TCR beta chains showed more clonal expansion and lower generation probabilities than non-associated chains that were equally common. The sequencing pipeline was judged likely to have produced a cluster of highly shared sequence variants as a technical artifact. Because counts were too low, approximately 18 rarely observed V segments, including chromosome 9 orphons, were excluded from the earlier analysis of several hundred of the donors. Roughly uniform sequencing depth across donors was assumed in presence/absence analyses, although this assumption may not hold. It was suggested by the authors that the approach could potentially be generalized to other disease states and immunological phenotypes. A further reported finding was that TCR beta sequences accurately predicted the HLA-A and HLA-B alleles for most subjects in the first cohort. A later analysis found that TCR association rates varied across HLA loci, with DRB1 alleles showing the most associated TCRs and HLA-C alleles the fewest.

As encoded in the germline V gene (reference sequence), CDR1 is SEHNR while CDR2 is FQNEAQ. Measured from the cysteine to the phenylalanine, the CDR3 is 12 residues long. Only the CDR3 part of the read is kept: 36 bases, read in frame from the first base. The cohort consisted of 600 to 750 healthy bone marrow donors. At the time of sampling, every cohort member was nominally healthy, though immune exposures that went unrecorded were likely present. The donor tested CMV seropositive, placing the donor among the roughly 270 seropositive members of the cohort. A peripheral blood sample was collected from each donor, and TCR beta sequencing was performed on peripheral blood mononuclear cells. Genomic DNA extraction from the blood cell samples was performed with the Qiagen DNeasy Blood Extraction Kit. Library construction relied on the immunoSEQ multiplex PCR assay. For the multiplex PCR, a mixture combining 60 forward primers for TCR Vbeta segments and 13 reverse primers for TCR Jbeta segments was used. A multiplex PCR assay on genomic DNA amplified the CDR3 region of rearranged TCR beta genes. The amplified TCR beta libraries were sequenced on the Illumina HiSeq System as 87-base-pair reads. The paper's processing steps were these. Across the 500 to 850 repertoires, a later analysis counted tens of millions of unique TCR beta chains, 9.5 million to 13 million of which were shared by at least two donors. To remove PCR and sequencing errors, raw reads were error-corrected and collapsed into unique sequences using a nearest-neighbor algorithm that merged closely related sequences. Alignment of CDR3 sequences to IMGT reference sequences was used to assign V, D and J gene segments. Each retained sequence needed at least a six-nucleotide match to both a V gene segment and a J gene segment. A rearrangement counted as productive if the CDR3 had no stop codons and remained in frame with V and J, and every other rearrangement counted as non-productive. Following IMGT convention, CDR3 was defined as the stretch from the second conserved V-encoded cysteine up to the conserved J-encoded phenylalanine. The earlier analysis of fewer than 700 of the donors excluded sequences that lacked an unambiguous match to a single V gene segment. An earlier analysis of 500 to 600 of the donors classified V segments as functional when productive rearrangements were above 56.7% and as segregating when the standard deviation between donors was above 5%. A statistical classification framework was built to diagnose cytomegalovirus status from the catalog of TCR beta chain sequences. A later analysis assigned V and J genes by comparing TCR nucleotide sequences with IMGT/GENE-DB human TR gene sequences. Using the TCRdist pipeline, a later analysis assigned CDR3 sequences along with most-parsimonious VDJ recombination scenarios. In a later analysis, every TCR beta chain was defined by the combination of its CDR3 amino acid sequence and its V-gene family, and reads without a unique V-gene family were dropped. A later analysis removed several hundred highly shared, low-generation-probability nucleotide sequences to deal with suspected cross-contamination and a sequencing artifact. In a later analysis, a clonal expansion index was calculated for each public chain from normalized within-repertoire ranks of inferred template counts. A later analysis computed generation probabilities with a VDJ recombination model fitted to out-of-frame rearrangements, and checked the results against IGoR. A later analysis scored TCR-TCR, TCR-HLA and TCR-CMV co-occurrence with hypergeometric tests, applying a repertoire-size bias correction to TCR pairs. A later analysis estimated false discovery rates by permuting HLA or CMV assignments 20 times. In a later analysis, co-occurring TCRs were grouped using DBSCAN, with TCRdist sequence similarity added in when clustering inside HLA-allele-positive subsets. For co-occurrence clustering, repertoires with fewer than 30,000 or more than 120,000 public chains were excluded, along with several repertoires with anomalous nucleotide sharing. TCRdb took over this immuneACCESS table, retaining in-frame rearrangements with V and J assigned. Such tables are incomplete; in checked studies, under half of the missing clones stem from an unresolved V gene, and the remainder is unexplained. The V and J calls and clone size are taken from that table; D and trimming were inferred from the DNA. This sample comprises about 150,000 clones, around three quarters of them detected only once. 1% of the sample belongs to the ten largest clones.

Note on this clone: Its binding antigen is unknown. An end of the junction differs from the germline gene, which may be a read error.

The chain links TRBV7-9 with TRBJ2-5; no D gene call is confident. The sequenced sample consisted of PBMCs. This clonotype was sampled from a woman between 45 and 65 years old in good health and CMV-seropositive. The CDR3 in this case is CSSNKDGETQYF. The nucleotide sequence reads TGTTCCAGCAATAAAGACGGGGAGACCCAGTACTTC.